Shown below are 24 T cell receptor beta chains from a single sample sequenced in a study of T cells in Graves' hyperthyroidism and ophthalmopathy. TCR beta CDR3 regions were amplified from RNA transcripts. First-round RT-PCR with HTBI primers amplified the TCR CDR3 region. One entry per CDR3 protein results from TCRdb running MiXCR on the multiplex PCR reads. This table holds some 370,000 distinct CDR3 sequences, approximately 18% found once. The sequenced sample was blood. The source is a woman between 25 and 40 years old with Graves' hyperthyroidism that later progressed to Graves' ophthalmopathy.

The CDR3 nucleotides are TGTGCCAGCAGCGCTGGAAATTATAATTCACCCCTCCACTTT. Protein product: CASSAGNYNSPLHF. The V and J genes are TRBV9 and TRBJ1-6, with unresolved D. The CDR3 length is 14 residues. The V end lost 3 bases, the J end lost 4 bases, and 8 bases lay between the germline ends. Germline V gene data show CDR1 as SGDLS and CDR2 as YYNGEE.

This clonotype came up a few times. This sequence joins TRBV6-1 and TRBJ2-7; perhaps TRBD1 as D (6 bases). Germline CDR1 reads MNHNS; CDR2 reads SASEGT. Trimming stripped 3 bases from V and 4 bases from J, with 13 bases between. This CDR3 is built from 14 residues. The CDR3 here is CASSDTGHSYEQYF. The CDR3 DNA follows: TGTGCCAGCAGTGATACGGGACATTCATACGAGCAGTACTTC.

The rearrangement uses TRBV6-1 and TRBJ1-5; a weak D match, TRBD1 (6 bases). Per germline, CDR1 MNHNS and CDR2 SASEGT. V was trimmed by 4 bases and J by 5 bases, leaving 15 bases between them. The CDR3 runs to 15 residues. As DNA, the CDR3 is TGTGCCAGCAGTGCGGGGGCGATAGGAGATCAGCCCCAGCATTTT. Translation gives CASSAGAIGDQPQHF.

This clonotype was picked up many times. The CDR3 DNA follows: TGTGCCAGCAAGGGACCGTCGGCCTACGAGCAGTACTTC. Its translation: CASKGPSAYEQYF. This chain uses TRBV2 with TRBJ2-7; perhaps D is TRBD1 or TRBD2 (5 bases each). Germline values: CDR1 SNHLY, CDR2 FYNNEI. The CDR3 is 13 residues long. V lost 7 bases and J lost 2, with 12 bases in between.

The CDR3 region has the DNA TGTGCCTGGAATCAGGGGATGGGGGGCTACACCTTC. This codes for CAWNQGMGGYTF. This chain links TRBV30 with TRBJ1-2, with a possible D match to TRBD1 (6 bases). V dropped 4 bases and J dropped 8 bases, with 14 bases sitting between them. This CDR3 has 12 residues. Per the germline V gene, CDR1 is GTSNPN and CDR2 is SVGIG (reference sequence).

This sequence joins TRBV5-1 and TRBJ1-2; D is possibly TRBD1 (6 bases). V lost 0 bases and J lost 5, with 20 bases in between. The CDR3 totals 17 residues. Germline loops: CDR1 SGHRS, CDR2 YFSETQ. CDR3 sequence (DNA): TGCGCCAGCAGCTTGGCCGCCGGGGGCTACTCCCCGTATGGCTACACCTTC. It yields the protein CASSLAAGGYSPYGYTF.

About this clonotype: This may be a read error: a much more frequent sequence differs by one nucleotide. V gene TRBV20-1 combines with J gene TRBJ2-5, with 8 bases aligning to TRBD2. This CDR3 has 15 residues. CDR1 DFQATT and CDR2 SNEGSKA come from the germline V gene (reference sequence). The CDR3 bases are TGCAGTGCCAATACGATGACTAGCGAACAAGAGTCCCAGTACTTC. Residues: CSANTMTSEQESQYF.

This chain uses TRBV4-1 with TRBJ1-2; no reliable D call. The germline V and J ends were trimmed by 0 bases and 4 bases, with 15 bases remaining between them. The CDR3 runs to 16 residues. Germline CDR1 and CDR2: MGHRA and YSYEKL. The CDR3 sequence: CASSQDPRQPFYGYTF. In DNA form, the CDR3 reads TGCGCCAGCAGCCAAGATCCAAGGCAGCCTTTCTATGGCTACACCTTC.

CDR3 amino acids: CASSMPLSGANVLTF. In DNA form, the CDR3 reads TGTGCCAGTAGTATGCCACTCTCTGGGGCCAACGTCCTGACTTTC. This chain uses TRBV19 with TRBJ2-6; D gene unclear. The CDR3 length is 15 residues. The V gene lost 3 bases and the J gene lost 0 bases, with 6 bases spanning the gap. Germline CDR1 is LNHDA and CDR2 is SQIVND (reference sequence).

This clonotype was detected ten times or more. V usage is TRBV5-1 and J usage is TRBJ2-7, with unresolved D. Germline V gene sequence: CDR1 SGHRS, CDR2 YFSETQ. The ends were cut back, 1 base at V and 7 bases at J, with 6 bases in the middle. The CDR3 has 11 amino acids. The CDR3 sequence: CASSLRQEQYF. The DNA of the CDR3 is TGCGCCAGCAGCTTGAGGCAGGAGCAGTACTTC.

This clonotype came up many times. J is TRBJ2-7 and V is TRBV11-2; TRBD1 matches 9 bases. J gave up 3 bases and V 5 bases, and 2 bases lay outside the gene matches. This CDR3 has 13 residues. Germline V gives CDR1 SGHAT, CDR2 FQNNGV. The CDR3 loop reads CASSQTGGYEQYF. In DNA form, the CDR3 reads TGTGCCAGCAGCCAGACAGGGGGCTACGAGCAGTACTTC.

CDR3 protein: CASSQGPVGGFNEQYF. In DNA form, the CDR3 reads TGCGCCAGCAGCCAAGGCCCAGTTGGGGGCTTCAACGAGCAGTACTTC. This chain uses TRBV4-1 with TRBJ2-7, with a possible D match to TRBD1 (6 bases). The germline V and J ends were trimmed by 1 base and 5 bases, with 18 bases remaining between them. This CDR3 is built from 16 residues. The germline V gene encodes CDR1 MGHRA and CDR2 YSYEKL.

V is TRBV2 and J is TRBJ2-7; D gene uncertain. V lost 3 bases, J lost 6 bases, and 6 bases lay in between. CDR1 is SNHLY, CDR2 FYNNEI, per germline. The CDR3 sequence is 11 residues long. CDR3 region: CASSEVVEQYF. CDR3 in DNA: TGTGCCAGCAGTGAGGTTGTCGAGCAGTACTTC.

In its sample, this clonotype was seen many times. The chain has TRBV11-1 and TRBJ2-3; 9 bases match TRBD1. V lost 5 bases, J lost 1 base, and 7 bases stayed unmatched. Germline values: CDR1 SGHAT, CDR2 FQDESV (reference sequence). The CDR3 runs to 16 residues. The CDR3 spells CASSHPRTGGTDTQYF. The CDR3 nucleotides are TGTGCCAGCAGCCACCCCCGGACAGGGGGCACAGATACGCAGTATTTT.

This clonotype came up many times. The rearrangement links TRBV19 to TRBJ2-7; D is ambiguous. The V and J ends lost 4 bases and 1 base respectively, with 8 bases between them. Germline-derived CDR1 and CDR2 are LNHDA and SQIVND (reference sequence). The CDR3 is made up of 13 amino acids. The CDR3 sequence: CASSTGPSYEQYF. For the CDR3, the DNA is TGTGCCAGTAGTACCGGACCATCCTACGAGCAGTACTTC.

The DNA of the CDR3 is TGTGCCAGCAGCCAAGGGGACAACCAAGAGACCCAGTACTTC. This codes for CASSQGDNQETQYF. This chain links TRBV4-2 with TRBJ2-5, with TRBD1 as a possible D gene (6 bases). Germline CDR1 LGHNA, CDR2 YNFKEQ. The V gene lost 1 base and the J gene lost 0 bases, with 6 bases spanning the gap. There are 14 residues in the CDR3.

The chain uses TRBV20-1 and TRBJ1-2, with D unclear. The CDR3 is 14 amino acids. Between the trimmed V and J ends, which lost 4 bases and 4 bases, there was a span of 16 bases. Germline CDR1 and CDR2: DFQATT and SNEGSKA (reference sequence). In nucleotides, the CDR3 is TGCAGTGCTAATAGACCGCAAGCTCTCTATGGCTACACCTTC. Translated, it gives CSANRPQALYGYTF.

This clonotype was counted at least ten times. The V and J genes are TRBV7-2 and TRBJ2-2; D gene ambiguous. The V gene lost 1 base and the J gene lost 7 bases, with 10 bases spanning the gap. Germline CDR1 SGHTA, CDR2 FQGNSA. The CDR3 runs 14 residues. CDR3 loop: CASSLGISSGELFF. DNA for the CDR3: TGTGCCAGCAGCTTAGGCATCTCGAGCGGGGAGCTGTTTTTT. Full variable domain (remainder filled in from reference TRBV7-2 and TRBJ2-2): GAGVSQSPSNKVTEKGKDVELRCDPISGHTALYWYRQSLGQGLEFLIYFQGNSAPDKSGLPSDRFSAERTGGSVSTLTIQRTQQEDSAVYLCASSLGISSGELFFGEGSRLTVL.

This clonotype has a handful of counts. The chain is built from TRBV5-1 and TRBJ2-5; 7 bases agree with TRBD1. The J segment lost 1 base and the V segment lost 4 bases, leaving 10 bases of the junction unmatched. There are 16 residues in the CDR3. The germline V gene has CDR1 SGHRS and CDR2 YFSETQ. The DNA for the CDR3 is TGCGCCAGCAGCCTATACGCCGACAGGGCCCAAGAGACCCAGTACTTC. Residues: CASSLYADRAQETQYF.

This rearrangement joins TRBV19 to TRBJ2-1, with TRBD2 matching over 15 bases. Per the germline V gene, CDR1 is LNHDA and CDR2 is SQIVND (reference sequence). This CDR3 has 16 residues. V was pared by 9 bases and J by 4 bases, with 7 bases of the junction left unmatched. The CDR3 sequence is CASAYGTSGGYNEQFF. DNA for the CDR3: TGTGCCAGCGCTTACGGGACTAGCGGGGGGTACAATGAGCAGTTCTTC.

Turning to this clonotype: A much larger clone lies a single base off, so this may be a read error. This rearrangement joins TRBV29-1 to TRBJ2-7; possible D gene TRBD1, 7 bases. There are 12 residues in the CDR3. V dropped 7 bases and J dropped 8 bases, with 18 bases sitting between them. The germline V gene has CDR1 SQVTM and CDR2 ANQGSEA. The CDR3 DNA sequence: TGCAGCGGTGGGGGGACAGCTAACAAGCAGTACTTC. Translated: CSGGGTANKQYF.

This sequence joins TRBV7-9 and TRBJ2-6; no definite D call. CDR1 is SEHNR and CDR2 is FQNEAQ in the germline V gene (reference sequence). The CDR3 is 19 amino acids. V shed 3 bases and J shed 0 bases, with 18 bases lying between them. The CDR3 reads CASSLTMLIPVSGANVLTF. The CDR3 bases are TGTGCCAGCAGCTTGACAATGTTGATACCAGTCTCTGGGGCCAACGTCCTGACTTTC.

In its sample, this clonotype was seen many times. The CDR3 sequence: CASSLSQTSPLHF. DNA for the CDR3: TGTGCCAGCAGTTTATCACAGACCTCACCCCTCCACTTT. The V gene is TRBV27, the J gene TRBJ1-6; D is unresolved. The germline gives CDR1 MNHEY, CDR2 SMNVEV (reference sequence). The CDR3 runs 13 residues. V was cut by 0 bases and J by 10 bases, with 7 bases left in between.

This clonotype was observed a handful of times. The chain joins TRBV7-2 to TRBJ1-5; maybe TRBD1 (6 bases). The germline V gene encodes CDR1 SGHTA and CDR2 FQGNSA. Trimming stripped 6 bases from V and 1 base from J, with 13 bases between. This CDR3 comprises 15 residues. In DNA, the CDR3 is TGTGCCAGCAGTCCACAGGGTGGGAGCAATCAGCCCCAGCATTTT. It translates to CASSPQGGSNQPQHF.